This T cell receptor beta chain was observed in a study of cytomegalovirus exposure and HLA in healthy donors. The CDR3 has 15 amino acids. V was pared by 6 bases and J by 1 base, with 15 bases between. Germline V gene lookup returns CDR1 LGHNT and CDR2 FRNRAP. This clone was detected only a few times. The primer mix had 60 Vbeta and 13 Jbeta primers. Sequencing used immunoSEQ multiplex PCR; TCRdb keeps in-frame clones, though not all of them. The sample consists of approximately 110,000 clones, 60% to 80% of them appearing once. This TCR came from a man in his forties or fifties in good health and CMV-seropositive. The chain links TRBV12-5 to TRBJ1-1; tentatively, D is TRBD1 (6 bases). The sequencing input was PBMCs. The CDR3 sequence: CASGYTPGQNTEAFF. CDR3 nucleotide sequence: TGTGCTAGTGGATATACCCCGGGACAGAACACTGAAGCTTTCTTT.